These 5 T cell receptor beta chains came from one sample sequenced in a study of shared clonotypes between healthy human individuals. Clones were sequenced by immunoSEQ multiplex PCR, and TCRdb holds only the in-frame ones, with some missing. The top ten hold less than 0.55% of the sample, which has about 1.5 million clones, 95% to 99% seen once. The source material was naive CD4+ T cells sorted from blood. Subset of the sample: CD45RA+ positively selected. Receptors originate from a man younger than 45 in good health.

V is TRBV5-1 and J is TRBJ2-5; 7 bases agree with TRBD1. This CDR3 has 14 amino acids. J lost 4 bases, V lost 4 bases, and 7 bases had no gene match. CDR1 SGHRS and CDR2 YFSETQ come from the germline V gene. The CDR3 bases are TGCGCCAGCAGCCCAGGGACAGCAAGAGAGACCCAGTACTTC. It codes for CASSPGTARETQYF.

The V and J genes are TRBV10-1 and TRBJ2-1; D call uncertain. Deletions cut 2 bases from V and 6 bases from J, with 8 bases between. The CDR3 sequence is 13 residues long. Germline CDR1 and CDR2: WNHNN and SYGVQD (reference sequence). In nucleotides, the CDR3 is TGCGCCAGCAGTGAGACGCCGGCCAATGAGCAGTTCTTC. Translation gives CASSETPANEQFF.

J is TRBJ2-2 and V is TRBV19; 10 positions match TRBD1. The V gene end was trimmed by 5 bases and the J gene end by 5 bases; junction bases not matched to a gene: 5. Germline V lookup: CDR1 LNHDA, CDR2 SQIVND (reference sequence). This CDR3 has 15 amino acids. This CDR3 is CASSPRTGGTGELFF. The CDR3 DNA follows: TGTGCCAGTAGTCCCCGGACAGGGGGGACCGGGGAGCTGTTTTTT.

This chain uses TRBV18 with TRBJ2-2; D is possibly TRBD1 (7 bases). V lost 3 bases to trimming and J lost 7 bases, with 18 bases between them. The CDR3 length is 16 residues. Germline V gene data show CDR1 as KGHSH and CDR2 as LQKENI. The CDR3 region has the DNA TGTGCCAGCTCACCGTTGACGAGACAGGGAGGCGGGGAGCTGTTTTTT. Translating it yields CASSPLTRQGGGELFF.

Only one count was recorded for this clone. J is TRBJ2-1 and V is TRBV9, with 7 bases identical to TRBD1. The CDR3 has 17 amino acids. Germline CDR1 reads SGDLS; CDR2 reads YYNGEE. V dropped 0 bases and J dropped 2; count of bases not matched to a gene: 8. Here the CDR3 reads CASSVGLNRGPYNEQFF. The CDR3 nucleotides are TGTGCCAGCAGCGTAGGCCTTAACAGGGGCCCCTACAATGAGCAGTTCTTC.